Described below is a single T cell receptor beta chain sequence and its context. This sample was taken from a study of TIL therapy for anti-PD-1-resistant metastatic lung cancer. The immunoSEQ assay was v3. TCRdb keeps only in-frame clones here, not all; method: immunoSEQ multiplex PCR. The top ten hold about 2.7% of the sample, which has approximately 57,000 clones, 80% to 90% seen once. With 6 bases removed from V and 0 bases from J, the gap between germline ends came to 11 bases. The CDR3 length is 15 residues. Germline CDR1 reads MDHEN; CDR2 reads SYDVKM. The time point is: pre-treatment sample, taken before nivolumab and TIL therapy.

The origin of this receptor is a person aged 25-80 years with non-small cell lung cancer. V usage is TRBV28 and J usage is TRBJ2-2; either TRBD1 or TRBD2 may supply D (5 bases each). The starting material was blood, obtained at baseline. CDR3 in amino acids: CASSLLGPNTGELFF. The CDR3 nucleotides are TGTGCCAGCAGCCTTCTGGGACCGAACACCGGGGAGCTGTTTTTT.